Shown below are 16 T cell receptor beta chains from a single sample sequenced in a study of blood T cells in healthy people across ages. PCR was performed a second time for about 7 to 12 cycles using a sample-barcoded 5' primer and a J-beta primer mix. One entry per CDR3 protein, called by TCRdb with MiXCR from the 5' RACE reads. The table lists about a million distinct CDR3 sequences, around two fifths of them singletons, with under 15% in the top ten. Sequencing was carried out using blood. The receptors derive from a man younger than 30 in good health.

This clonotype was seen a few times. The J gene is TRBJ2-1, the V gene TRBV6-4, with a tentative D call TRBD1 (5 bases). Germline V gives CDR1 MRHNA, CDR2 SNTAGT. This CDR3 is 13 amino acids long. Trimming took off 6 bases at V and 7 bases at J, with 13 bases between the two ends. The CDR3 region is CASSYEGANEQFF. The CDR3 DNA sequence: TGTGCCAGCAGCTACGAAGGGGCAAATGAGCAGTTCTTC.

CDR3 coding DNA: TGTGCCAGCAGCCAAGGACGGCCGGGGGATGGCTACACCTTC. As protein: CASSQGRPGDGYTF. The V gene is TRBV4-2, the J gene TRBJ1-2, with D possibly being TRBD1 (5 bases). V lost 1 base, J lost 6 bases, and 12 bases lay in between. Per the germline V gene, CDR1 is LGHNA and CDR2 is YNFKEQ. The CDR3 has 14 amino acids.

The chain couples TRBV9 to TRBJ2-3; 10 bases align to TRBD2. This CDR3 has 15 residues. The V and J ends lost 4 bases and 4 bases, in that order; junction bases with no gene match: 6. The V gene's germline CDR1 is SGDLS and CDR2 YYNGEE. The CDR3 here is CASSITSGASDTQYF. Written as DNA, the CDR3 is TGTGCCAGCAGCATTACTAGCGGGGCCTCAGATACGCAGTATTTT.

The V gene is TRBV29-1, the J gene TRBJ1-2, with D maybe TRBD1 (6 bases). CDR3 length: 12 residues. Germline CDR1 is SQVTM and CDR2 is ANQGSEA. Trimming took 4 bases from V and 7 from J, leaving 13 bases between them. The CDR3 DNA reads TGCAGCGTTGCTCAGGGGAATATTGGCTACACCTTC. Translation: CSVAQGNIGYTF.

This clonotype appeared a few times. The J gene is TRBJ1-1, the V gene TRBV27; D is unclear. Germline V gives CDR1 MNHEY, CDR2 SMNVEV (reference sequence). CDR3 size: 14 residues. The V and J ends lost 0 bases and 1 base respectively, with 6 bases between them. DNA for the CDR3: TGTGCCAGCAGTTTATCATGGTCGAACACTGAAGCTTTCTTT. It specifies CASSLSWSNTEAFF.

On this clonotype: Relative to the germline gene, one junction end is altered; a read error may explain this. The chain employs TRBV28 and TRBJ2-2; D tentatively fits TRBD1 or TRBD2 (7 bases each). From germline, CDR1 is MDHEN and CDR2 SYDVKM. CDR3 length: 16 residues. Written as DNA, the CDR3 is TGTGCTAGCAGTTTGGGGGGGGACAGCAAAGCCGGGGAGCTGTTTTTT. Its protein is CASSLGGDSKAGELFF.

The gene calls are TRBV7-9 and TRBJ2-3; the D is unclear. The V end lost 1 base, the J end lost 7 bases, and 9 bases lay between the germline ends. Germline loops: CDR1 SEHNR, CDR2 FQNEAQ (reference sequence). There are 13 residues in the CDR3. CDR3 in amino acids: CASSLETGYTQYF. The CDR3 nucleotides are TGTGCCAGCAGCTTAGAGACCGGATATACGCAGTATTTT.

The V gene is TRBV7-3, the J gene TRBJ1-3; 8 nucleotides align to TRBD1. Germline-derived CDR1 and CDR2 are SGHTA and FQGTGA. This CDR3 contains 16 residues. The J segment lost 0 bases and the V segment lost 5 bases, leaving 6 bases of the junction unmatched. CDR3 coding DNA: TGTGCCAGCAGCGACAGGGGCCCCAACTCTGGAAACACCATATATTTT. It encodes CASSDRGPNSGNTIYF.

This clonotype was observed a few times. This chain uses TRBV6-1 with TRBJ1-6; D gene uncertain. CDR1 and CDR2 (germline): MNHNS, SASEGT. This CDR3 is built from 12 residues. The V end was cut by 8 bases, the J end by 10 bases, with 12 bases between. CDR3 amino acids: CASGWENSPLHF. In nucleotides, the CDR3 is TGTGCCAGCGGATGGGAGAACTCACCCCTCCACTTT.

This clonotype came up a few times. The V call is TRBV5-6, the J call TRBJ2-1; TRBD2 matches 8 bases. The CDR3 sequence is 15 residues long. The germline gives CDR1 SGHDT, CDR2 YYEEEE. Germline trimming cut 0 bases from V and 4 bases from J; bases unmatched to any gene: 3. The CDR3 here is CASSLGVAGYNEQFF. CDR3 DNA sequence: TGTGCCAGCAGCTTGGGAGTAGCGGGGTACAATGAGCAGTTCTTC.

The chain carries TRBV7-2 and TRBJ2-3; 9 bases agree with TRBD2. This CDR3 spans 16 amino acids. V lost 2 bases to trimming and J lost 5 bases; unmatched junction nucleotides: 8. Germline-derived CDR1 and CDR2 are SGHTA and FQGNSA. CDR3: CASSLIERGERDTQYF. For the CDR3, the DNA is TGTGCCAGCAGCTTAATTGAGCGGGGGGAGAGAGATACGCAGTATTTT.

CDR3 DNA: TGCAGCGGGGTGGAGGCGACAGGGGATTATGGCTACACCTTC. This gives the protein CSGVEATGDYGYTF. The genes are TRBV29-1 and TRBJ1-2; 8 bases are shared with TRBD1. With V trimmed by 7 bases and J by 5 bases, 12 bases remained unmatched. Germline V lookup: CDR1 SQVTM, CDR2 ANQGSEA. The CDR3 spans 14 residues. The variable domain in full, completed from reference TRBV29-1 and TRBJ1-2, reads SAVISQKPSRDICQRGTSLTIQCQVDSQVTMMFWYRQQPGQSLTLIATANQGSEATYESGFVIDKFPISRPNLTFSTLTVSNMSPEDSSIYLCSGVEATGDYGYTFGSGTRLTVV.

The chain uses TRBV7-2 and TRBJ2-1; 7 bases align to TRBD2. The CDR3 contains 14 residues. V lost 3 bases to trimming and J lost 6 bases; unmatched junction nucleotides: 5. Germline CDR1 SGHTA, CDR2 FQGNSA. Written as DNA, the CDR3 is TGTGCCAGCAGCTTCGGGGGGACTGCCAATGAGCAGTTCTTC. It yields the protein CASSFGGTANEQFF.

This clonotype appeared a few times. The chain recombines TRBV7-6 with TRBJ1-5; the match to TRBD1 covers 9 bases. The CDR3 loop spans 15 amino acids. CDR1 is SGHVS and CDR2 is FNYEAQ in the germline V gene. V trimming: 5 bases; J trimming: 5 bases; junction bases outside the gene matches: 7. CDR3 protein: CASSNIWTGDQPQHF. In nucleotides, the CDR3 is TGTGCCAGCAGCAACATCTGGACAGGGGATCAGCCCCAGCATTTT.

This clonotype was recorded at least ten times. The rearrangement links TRBV29-1 to TRBJ1-1, with D tentatively TRBD1 (5 bases). The germline CDR1 and CDR2 sequences are SQVTM and ANQGSEA. This CDR3 comprises 13 residues. Trimming left V 6 bases short and J 0 bases short, with 11 bases between. The CDR3 DNA follows: TGCAGCGTAGCGGGACGGATGAACACTGAAGCTTTCTTT. It is translated as CSVAGRMNTEAFF.

V and J are TRBV6-1 and TRBJ2-1, with 8 bases identical to TRBD1. The CDR3 consists of 16 residues. V shed 1 base, J shed 4 bases, and the junction held 6 bases outside the gene matches. Germline V gene lookup returns CDR1 MNHNS and CDR2 SASEGT. The CDR3 spells CASSEGRTGYYNEQFF. The CDR3 DNA reads as TGTGCCAGCAGTGAAGGTCGGACAGGGTATTACAATGAGCAGTTCTTC.